This T cell receptor beta chain was sequenced in a study of shared clonotypes between healthy human individuals. Overall study findings and caveats: Clonotype sharing across several donors was observed for 4.5% to 6.5% of naive CD4 clonotypes.

As defined, naive CD8 cells were CD45RO-negative and positively selected for CCR7, with terminally differentiated effector memory CD45RA+ cells excluded. Data came from immunoSEQ multiplex PCR; TCRdb stores just in-frame clones and leaves some out. The profile shows 1.5 million to 2.5 million clones, just under 95% of them singletons. The V gene lost 1 base and the J gene lost 3 bases, with 7 bases spanning the gap. The CDR3 consists of 13 residues. The germline CDR1 and CDR2 sequences are MNHEY and SMNVEV (reference sequence). This clone was seen once. Its antigen is not known. V and J are TRBV27 and TRBJ2-7; D remains unclear. The receptor comes from a young man in good health. The sequencing input was naive CD8+ T cells sorted from blood. The chain's CDR3 is CASSLFGHYEQYF. For the CDR3, the DNA is TGTGCCAGCAGTTTATTCGGTCACTACGAGCAGTACTTC.